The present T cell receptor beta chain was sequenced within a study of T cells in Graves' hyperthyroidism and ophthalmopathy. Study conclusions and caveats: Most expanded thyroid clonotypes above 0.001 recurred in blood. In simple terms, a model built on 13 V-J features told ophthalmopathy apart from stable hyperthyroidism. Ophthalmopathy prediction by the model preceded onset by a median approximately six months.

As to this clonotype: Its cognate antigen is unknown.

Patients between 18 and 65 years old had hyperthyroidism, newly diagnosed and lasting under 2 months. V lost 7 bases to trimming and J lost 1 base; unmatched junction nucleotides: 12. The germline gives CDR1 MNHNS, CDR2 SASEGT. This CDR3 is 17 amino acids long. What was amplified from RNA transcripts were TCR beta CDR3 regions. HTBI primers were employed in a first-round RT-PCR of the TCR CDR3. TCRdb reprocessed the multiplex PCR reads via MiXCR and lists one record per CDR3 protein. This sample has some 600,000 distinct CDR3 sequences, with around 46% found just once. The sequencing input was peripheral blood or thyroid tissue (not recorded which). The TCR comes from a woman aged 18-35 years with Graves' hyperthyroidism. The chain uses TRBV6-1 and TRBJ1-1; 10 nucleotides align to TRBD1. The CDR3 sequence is CASTLSGQGGWNTEAFF. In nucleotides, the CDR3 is TGTGCCAGCACCTTATCCGGACAGGGGGGATGGAACACTGAAGCTTTCTTT.